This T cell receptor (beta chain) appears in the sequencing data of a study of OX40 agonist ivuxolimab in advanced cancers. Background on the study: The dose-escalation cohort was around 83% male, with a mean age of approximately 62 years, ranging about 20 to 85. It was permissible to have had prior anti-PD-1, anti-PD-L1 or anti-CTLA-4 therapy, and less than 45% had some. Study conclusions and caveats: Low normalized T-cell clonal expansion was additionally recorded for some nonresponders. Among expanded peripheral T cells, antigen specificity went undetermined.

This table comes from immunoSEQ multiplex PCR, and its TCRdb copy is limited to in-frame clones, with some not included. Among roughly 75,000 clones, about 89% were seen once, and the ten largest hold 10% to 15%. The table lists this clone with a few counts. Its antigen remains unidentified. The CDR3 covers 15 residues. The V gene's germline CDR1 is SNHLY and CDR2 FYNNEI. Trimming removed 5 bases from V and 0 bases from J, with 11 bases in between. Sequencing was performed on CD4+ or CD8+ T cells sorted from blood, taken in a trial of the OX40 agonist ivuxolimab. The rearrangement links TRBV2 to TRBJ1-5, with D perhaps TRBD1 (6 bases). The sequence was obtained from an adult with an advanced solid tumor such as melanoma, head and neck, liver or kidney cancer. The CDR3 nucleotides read TGTGCCAGCAGTTCAGGGGTCTTTAGCAATCAGCCCCAGCATTTT. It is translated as CASSSGVFSNQPQHF.